These 5 T cell receptor beta chains originate from one sample sequenced in a study of T cell responses to AZD1222 COVID-19 vaccine. Generated by immunoSEQ multiplex PCR, the TCRdb table keeps only in-frame clones and is missing some. Of 190,000 or so clones listed, approximately 93% are singletons. The input for sequencing was peripheral blood, taken 28 days after the second AZD1222 dose. The receptors were sampled from an adult who received the AZD1222 COVID-19 vaccine.

The chain employs TRBV6-2 or TRBV6-3 and TRBJ1-5, with 8 nucleotides matching TRBD1. The trim removed 5 bases at V and 5 bases at J, leaving 5 bases unmatched. This CDR3 spans 14 amino acids. Per the germline V gene, CDR1 is MNHEY and CDR2 is SVGEGT. CDR3 in DNA: TGTGCCAGCAGTCCGGACAGGGATTATCAGCCCCAGCATTTT. As protein: CASSPDRDYQPQHF.

The chain's CDR3 is CASSRSGIANEKLFF. In DNA form, the CDR3 reads TGCGCCAGCAGCCGGTCGGGGATCGCTAATGAAAAACTGTTTTTT. The J gene is TRBJ1-4, the V gene TRBV4-3; D not certain. In germline, CDR1 is LGHNA, CDR2 YSLEER. The V end was cut by 4 bases, the J end by 3 bases, with 12 bases between. The CDR3 has 15 amino acids.

The chain carries TRBV7-9 and TRBJ2-1; 8 bases match TRBD1. Germline V CDR1 and CDR2: SEHNR, FQNEAQ (reference sequence). Losses at the gene ends were 1 base for V and 1 base for J; bases not matched to a gene: 9. The CDR3 runs 18 residues. The CDR3 DNA reads as TGTGCCAGCAGCTTAGAGGGCCCAGGGGGCCTATCCTACAATGAGCAGTTCTTC. Its translation: CASSLEGPGGLSYNEQFF.

The chain has TRBV4-1 and TRBJ1-6; D is unresolved. This CDR3 comprises 15 residues. The V gene lost 1 base and the J gene lost 6 bases, with 10 bases spanning the gap. Germline CDR1 is MGHRA and CDR2 is YSYEKL. CDR3 sequence reads: CASSQVDGSNSPLHF. The CDR3 DNA follows: TGCGCCAGCAGCCAAGTCGACGGATCTAATTCACCCCTCCACTTT.

The chain uses TRBV9 and TRBJ2-1, with D tentatively TRBD1 (6 bases). The CDR3 has 15 amino acids. Germline values: CDR1 SGDLS, CDR2 YYNGEE. Trimming removed 0 bases from V and 6 bases from J, with 13 bases in between. The CDR3 sequence: CASSVGGQNSNEQFF. The CDR3 DNA sequence: TGTGCCAGCAGCGTAGGGGGGCAGAACTCCAATGAGCAGTTCTTC.